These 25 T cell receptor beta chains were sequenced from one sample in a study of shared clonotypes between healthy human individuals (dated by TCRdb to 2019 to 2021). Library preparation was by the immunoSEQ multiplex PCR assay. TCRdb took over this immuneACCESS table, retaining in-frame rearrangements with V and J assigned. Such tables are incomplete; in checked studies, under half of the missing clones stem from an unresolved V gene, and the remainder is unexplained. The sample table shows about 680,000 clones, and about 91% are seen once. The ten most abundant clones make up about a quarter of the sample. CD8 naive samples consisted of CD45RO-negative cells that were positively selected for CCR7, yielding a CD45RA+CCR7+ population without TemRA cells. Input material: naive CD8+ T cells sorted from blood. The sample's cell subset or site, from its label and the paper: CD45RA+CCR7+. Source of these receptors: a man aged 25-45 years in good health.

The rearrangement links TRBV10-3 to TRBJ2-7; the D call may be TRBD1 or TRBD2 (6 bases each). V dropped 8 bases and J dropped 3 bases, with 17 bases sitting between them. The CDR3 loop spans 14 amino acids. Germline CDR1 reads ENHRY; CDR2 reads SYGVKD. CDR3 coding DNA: TGTGCCATCCTTCCCGGGGGCTTATTCTACGAGCAGTACTTC. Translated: CAILPGGLFYEQYF.

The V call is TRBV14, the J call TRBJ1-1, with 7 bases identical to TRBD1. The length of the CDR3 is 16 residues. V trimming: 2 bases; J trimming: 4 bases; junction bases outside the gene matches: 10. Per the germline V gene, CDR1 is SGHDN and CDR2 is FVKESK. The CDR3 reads CASSQHGRGRGTEAFF. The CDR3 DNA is TGTGCCAGCAGCCAACACGGGAGGGGGCGAGGCACTGAAGCTTTCTTT.

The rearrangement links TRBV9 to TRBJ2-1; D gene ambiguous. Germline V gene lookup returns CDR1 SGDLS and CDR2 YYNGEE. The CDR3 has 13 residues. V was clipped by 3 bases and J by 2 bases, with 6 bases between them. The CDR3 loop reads CASSANTYNEQFF. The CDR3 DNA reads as TGTGCCAGCAGCGCGAACACCTACAATGAGCAGTTCTTC. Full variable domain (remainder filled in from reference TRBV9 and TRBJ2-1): DSGVTQTPKHLITATGQRVTLRCSPRSGDLSVYWYQQSLDQGLQFLIQYYNGEERAKGNILERFSAQQFPDLHSELNLSSLELGDSALYFCASSANTYNEQFFGPGTRLTVL.

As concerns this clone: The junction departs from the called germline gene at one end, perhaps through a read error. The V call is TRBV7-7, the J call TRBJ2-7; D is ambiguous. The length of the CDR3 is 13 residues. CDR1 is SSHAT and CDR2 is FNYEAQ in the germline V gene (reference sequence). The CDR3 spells CASSETPGYEQYF. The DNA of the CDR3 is TGTGCTAGCAGCGAGACCCCCGGTTATGAGCAGTACTTC.

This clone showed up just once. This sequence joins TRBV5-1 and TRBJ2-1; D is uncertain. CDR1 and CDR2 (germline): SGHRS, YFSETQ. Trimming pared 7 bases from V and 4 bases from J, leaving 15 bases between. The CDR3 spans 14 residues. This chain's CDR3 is CASSYDQSYNEQFF. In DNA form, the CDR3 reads TGCGCCAGCTCATATGATCAGAGTTACAATGAGCAGTTCTTC.

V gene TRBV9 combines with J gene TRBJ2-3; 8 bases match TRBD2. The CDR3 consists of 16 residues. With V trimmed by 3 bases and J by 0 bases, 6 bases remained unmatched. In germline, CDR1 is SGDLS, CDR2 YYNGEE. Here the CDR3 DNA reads TGTGCCAGCAGCGCGACTAGCGCCTCTAGCACAGATACGCAGTATTTT. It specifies CASSATSASSTDTQYF.

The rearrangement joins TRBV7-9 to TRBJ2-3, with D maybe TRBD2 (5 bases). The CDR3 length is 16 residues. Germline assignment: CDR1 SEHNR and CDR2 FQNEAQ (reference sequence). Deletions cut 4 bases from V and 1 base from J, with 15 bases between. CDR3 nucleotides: TGTGCCAGCAGCTCGGCCGCCGGGATCGGCACAGATACGCAGTATTTT. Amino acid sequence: CASSSAAGIGTDTQYF.

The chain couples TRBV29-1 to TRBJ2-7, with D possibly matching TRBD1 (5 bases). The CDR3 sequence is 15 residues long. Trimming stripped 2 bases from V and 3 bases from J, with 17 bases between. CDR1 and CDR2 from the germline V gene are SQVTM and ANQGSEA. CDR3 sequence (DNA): TGCAGCGTTGAAAACCGAGACAGCCCCCGCTACGAGCAGTACTTC. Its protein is CSVENRDSPRYEQYF.

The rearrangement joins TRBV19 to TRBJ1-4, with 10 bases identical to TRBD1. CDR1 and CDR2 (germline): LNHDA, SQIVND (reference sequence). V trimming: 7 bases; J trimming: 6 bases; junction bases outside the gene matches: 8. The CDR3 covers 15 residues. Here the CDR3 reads CASTPAGTGDEKLFF. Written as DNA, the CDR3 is TGTGCCAGTACTCCGGCCGGGACAGGGGATGAAAAACTGTTTTTT.

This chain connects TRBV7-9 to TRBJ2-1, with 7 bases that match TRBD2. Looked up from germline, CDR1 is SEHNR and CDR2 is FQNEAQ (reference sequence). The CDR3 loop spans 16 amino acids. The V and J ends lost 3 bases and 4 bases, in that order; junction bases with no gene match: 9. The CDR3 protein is CASSLGLAEIYNEQFF. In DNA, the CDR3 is TGTGCCAGCAGCTTGGGGCTAGCGGAGATATACAATGAGCAGTTCTTC.

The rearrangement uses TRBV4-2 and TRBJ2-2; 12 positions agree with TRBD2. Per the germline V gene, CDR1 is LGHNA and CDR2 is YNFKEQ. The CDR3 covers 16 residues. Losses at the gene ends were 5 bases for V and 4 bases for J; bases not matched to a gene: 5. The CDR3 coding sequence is TGTGCCAGCAGCGCCCTAGCGGGAGGGATCACCGGGGAGCTGTTTTTT. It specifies CASSALAGGITGELFF.

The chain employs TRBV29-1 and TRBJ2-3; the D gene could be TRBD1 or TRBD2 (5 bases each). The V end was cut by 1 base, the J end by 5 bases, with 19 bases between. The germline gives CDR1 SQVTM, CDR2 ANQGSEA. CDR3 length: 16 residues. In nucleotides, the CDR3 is TGCAGCGTTGAAGGAGAGCAGGGAGTCAAAGGAGATACGCAGTATTTT. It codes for CSVEGEQGVKGDTQYF.

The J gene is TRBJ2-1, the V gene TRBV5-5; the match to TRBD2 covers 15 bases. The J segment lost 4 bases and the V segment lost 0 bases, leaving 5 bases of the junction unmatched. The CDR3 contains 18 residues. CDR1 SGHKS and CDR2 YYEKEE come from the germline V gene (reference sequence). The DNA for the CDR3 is TGTGCCAGCAGCTTGGAGGGACTAGCGGGAGGTCATTACAATGAGCAGTTCTTC. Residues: CASSLEGLAGGHYNEQFF.

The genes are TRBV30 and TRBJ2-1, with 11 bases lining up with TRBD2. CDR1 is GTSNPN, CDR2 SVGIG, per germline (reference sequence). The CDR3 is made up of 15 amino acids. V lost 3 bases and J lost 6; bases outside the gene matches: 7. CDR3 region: CAWSVGLAAGNEQFF. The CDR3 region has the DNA TGTGCCTGGAGCGTGGGACTAGCGGCCGGCAATGAGCAGTTCTTC.

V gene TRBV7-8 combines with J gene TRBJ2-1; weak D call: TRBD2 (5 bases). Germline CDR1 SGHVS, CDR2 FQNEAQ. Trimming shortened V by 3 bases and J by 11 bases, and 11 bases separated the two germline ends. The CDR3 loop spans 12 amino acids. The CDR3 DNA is TGTGCCAGCAGCTTTTCAGCGGATAAGCAGTTCTTC. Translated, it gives CASSFSADKQFF.

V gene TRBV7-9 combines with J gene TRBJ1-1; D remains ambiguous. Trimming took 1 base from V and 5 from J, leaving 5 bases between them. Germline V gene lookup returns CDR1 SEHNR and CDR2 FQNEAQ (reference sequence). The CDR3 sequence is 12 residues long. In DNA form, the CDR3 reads TGTGCCAGCAGCTTAGGGTTAACTGAAGCTTTCTTT. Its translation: CASSLGLTEAFF.

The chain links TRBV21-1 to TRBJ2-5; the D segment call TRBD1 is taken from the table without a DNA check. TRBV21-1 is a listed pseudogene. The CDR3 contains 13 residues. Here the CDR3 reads CASTGTEQETQYF. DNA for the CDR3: TGTGCCAGCACGGGGACAGAGCAAGAGACCCAGTACTTC.

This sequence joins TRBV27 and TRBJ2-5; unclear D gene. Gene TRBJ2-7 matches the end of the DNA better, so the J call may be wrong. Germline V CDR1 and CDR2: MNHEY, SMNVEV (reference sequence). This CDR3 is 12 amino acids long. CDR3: CASSPVGDEQYF. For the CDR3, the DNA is TGTGCCAGCAGTCCAGTGGGTGACGAGCAGTACTTC.

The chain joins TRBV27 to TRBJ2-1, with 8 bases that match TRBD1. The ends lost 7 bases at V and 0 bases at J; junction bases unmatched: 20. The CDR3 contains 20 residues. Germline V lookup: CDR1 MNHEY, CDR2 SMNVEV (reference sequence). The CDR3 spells CASTLLGGQVAVSSYNEQFF. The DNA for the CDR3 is TGTGCCAGCACCCTTCTCGGGGGACAGGTCGCCGTTAGCTCCTACAATGAGCAGTTCTTC.

CDR3 DNA: TGCGCCAGCAGCTCGGGACAGGGCATTGAGGCTAACTATGGCTACACCTTC. Amino acid sequence: CASSSGQGIEANYGYTF. This chain uses TRBV5-1 with TRBJ1-2; TRBD1 matches 9 bases. Trimming cost V 3 bases and J 0 bases; bases outside gene matches: 9. This CDR3 region has 17 residues. Per the germline V gene, CDR1 is SGHRS and CDR2 is YFSETQ.

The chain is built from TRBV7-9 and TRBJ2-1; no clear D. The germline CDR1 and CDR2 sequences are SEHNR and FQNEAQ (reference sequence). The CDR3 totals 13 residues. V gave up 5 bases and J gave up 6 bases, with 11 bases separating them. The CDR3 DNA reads TGTGCCAGCAGCCCCGTGGGATTCAATGAGCAGTTCTTC. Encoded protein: CASSPVGFNEQFF. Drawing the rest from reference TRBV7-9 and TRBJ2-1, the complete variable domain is DTGVSQNPRHKITKRGQNVTFRCDPISEHNRLYWYRQTLGQGPEFLTYFQNEAQLEKSRLLSDRFSAERPKGSFSTLEIQRTEQGDSAMYLCASSPVGFNEQFFGPGTRLTVL.

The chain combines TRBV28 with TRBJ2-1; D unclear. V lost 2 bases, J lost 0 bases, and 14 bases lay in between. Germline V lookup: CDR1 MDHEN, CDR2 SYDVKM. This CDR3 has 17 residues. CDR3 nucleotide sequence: TGTGCCAGCAGTTTACGTGGTGGCTTGAGCTCCTACAATGAGCAGTTCTTC. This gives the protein CASSLRGGLSSYNEQFF. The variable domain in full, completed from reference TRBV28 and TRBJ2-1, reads DVKVTQSSRYLVKRTGEKVFLECVQDMDHENMFWYRQDPGLGLRLIYFSYDVKMKEKGDIPEGYSVSREKKERFSLILESASTNQTSMYLCASSLRGGLSSYNEQFFGPGTRLTVL.

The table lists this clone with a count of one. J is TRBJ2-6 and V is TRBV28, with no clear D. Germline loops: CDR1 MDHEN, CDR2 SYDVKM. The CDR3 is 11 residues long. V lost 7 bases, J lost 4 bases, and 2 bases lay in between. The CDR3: CASIGANVLTF. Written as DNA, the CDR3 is TGTGCCAGCATCGGGGCCAACGTCCTGACTTTC.

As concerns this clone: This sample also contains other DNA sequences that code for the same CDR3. The chain's CDR3 is CAGGTGSEAFF. The CDR3 nucleotides are TGTGCCGGGGGGACAGGCAGTGAAGCTTTCTTT. V usage is TRBV25-1 and J usage is TRBJ1-1; 8 bases map to TRBD1. With V trimmed by 11 bases and J by 7 bases, 6 bases remained unmatched. The CDR3 runs 11 residues. The germline gives CDR1 MGHDK, CDR2 SYGVNS. The full variable domain, with the rest looked up from reference TRBV25-1 and TRBJ1-1, is EADIYQTPRYLVIGTGKKITLECSQTMGHDKMYWYQQDPGMELHLIHYSYGVNSTEKGDLSSESTVSRIRTEHFPLTLESARPSHTSQYLCAGGTGSEAFFGQGTRLTVV.

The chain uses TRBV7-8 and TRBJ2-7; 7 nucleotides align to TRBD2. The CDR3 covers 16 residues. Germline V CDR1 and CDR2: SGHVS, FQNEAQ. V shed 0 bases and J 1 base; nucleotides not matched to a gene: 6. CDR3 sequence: CASSLADGGSSYEQYF. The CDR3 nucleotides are TGTGCCAGCAGCTTAGCGGATGGCGGGAGTTCCTACGAGCAGTACTTC.